The 29 T cell receptor beta chains presented below share a single source sample, sequenced in a study of blood T cell repertoires in COVID-19. Sequencing used immunoSEQ multiplex PCR; TCRdb keeps in-frame clones, though not all of them. The sample has roughly 150,000 clones; over 70% are singletons. Input material: peripheral blood. The source is a man aged 80 or over with acute or convalescent COVID-19.

The genes are TRBV10-3 and TRBJ1-1; weak D call: TRBD1 (5 bases). V shed 4 bases and J shed 4 bases, with 10 bases lying between them. Germline CDR1 ENHRY, CDR2 SYGVKD. The CDR3 has 13 residues. CDR3 nucleotides: TGTGCCATCAGTGGGGGGGGAGCCACTGAAGCTTTCTTT. It yields the protein CAISGGGATEAFF.

The J gene is TRBJ2-7, the V gene TRBV2; D unresolved. The CDR3 consists of 15 residues. Trimming shortened V by 8 bases and J by 0 bases, and 17 bases separated the two germline ends. Looked up from germline, CDR1 is SNHLY and CDR2 is FYNNEI. CDR3 loop: CASLPLGSNSYEQYF. DNA for the CDR3: TGTGCCAGCCTTCCATTGGGCAGCAACTCCTACGAGCAGTACTTC.

The J gene is TRBJ1-5, the V gene TRBV7-8, with D perhaps matching TRBD1 (5 bases). Germline V lookup: CDR1 SGHVS, CDR2 FQNEAQ. V gave up 4 bases and J gave up 6 bases, with 13 bases separating them. The CDR3 has 14 residues. CDR3 DNA: TGTGCCAGCAGCTACCAGGCCGGGGGTCAGCCCCAGCATTTT. It encodes CASSYQAGGQPQHF. The full variable domain, its missing parts supplied by reference TRBV7-8 and TRBJ1-5, is GAGVSQSPRYKVAKRGQDVALRCDPISGHVSLFWYQQALGQGPEFLTYFQNEAQLDKSGLPSDRFFAERPEGSVSTLKIQRTQQEDSAVYLCASSYQAGGQPQHFGDGTRLSIL.

The chain employs TRBV5-1 and TRBJ2-1; tentatively, D is TRBD2 (5 bases). Per the germline V gene, CDR1 is SGHRS and CDR2 is YFSETQ. This CDR3 spans 15 amino acids. V lost 0 bases and J lost 4, with 11 bases in between. CDR3 DNA: TGCGCCAGCAGCTTGGCCCAAGGGAGTTACAATGAGCAGTTCTTC. Residues: CASSLAQGSYNEQFF.

This chain joins TRBV5-1 and TRBJ1-3; D not resolved. Per the germline V gene, CDR1 is SGHRS and CDR2 is YFSETQ. V lost 4 bases and J 0 bases, leaving 11 bases between the germline ends. The CDR3 extends over 15 amino acids. The CDR3 region is CASSPTVLSGNTIYF. The CDR3, as DNA: TGCGCCAGCAGCCCAACAGTGCTCTCTGGAAACACCATATATTTT.

The genes are TRBV10-1 and TRBJ2-1; TRBD1 aligns across 8 bases. This CDR3 is 16 amino acids long. The V and J ends lost 8 bases and 1 base, in that order; junction bases with no gene match: 10. The germline CDR1 and CDR2 sequences are WNHNN and SYGVQD (reference sequence). The CDR3 DNA reads TGCGCCAGCTCCGACGTACAGGGGGTGTCCTACAATGAGCAGTTCTTC. Its protein is CASSDVQGVSYNEQFF.

This clone occurred once. V is TRBV21-1 and J is TRBJ1-2; the DNA was not compared with TRBD1, the D call given in the table. TRBV21-1 is marked as a pseudogene. The CDR3 totals 18 residues. The chain's CDR3 is CASSLGQGVRFPSYGYTF. CDR3 bases: TGTGCCAGCAGCTTGGGACAGGGGGTTCGTTTTCCCAGTTATGGCTACACCTTC.

The chain couples TRBV19 to TRBJ1-1; TRBD1 matches 11 bases. Trimming took 9 bases from V and 6 from J; bases not matched to a gene: 6. Looked up from germline, CDR1 is LNHDA and CDR2 is SQIVND (reference sequence). There are 13 residues in the CDR3. DNA of the CDR3: TGTGCCAGCGGACAGGGGGCAGTCGCTGAAGCTTTCTTT. Translated, it gives CASGQGAVAEAFF.

The chain recombines TRBV5-4 with TRBJ1-2, with D possibly TRBD1 on 5 matching bases. Germline CDR1 SGHNT, CDR2 YYREEE (reference sequence). V lost 4 bases to trimming and J lost 8 bases, with 24 bases between them. The length of the CDR3 is 16 residues. DNA for the CDR3: TGTGCCAGCAGCCCGAGAATAAGGGGAGGGGCACTCGGCTACACCTTC. As protein: CASSPRIRGGALGYTF. Supplemented by reference TRBV5-4 and TRBJ1-2, the full variable domain reads ETGVTQSPTHLIKTRGQQVTLRCSSQSGHNTVSWYQQALGQGPQFIFQYYREEENGRGNFPPRFSGLQFPNYSSELNVNALELDDSALYLCASSPRIRGGALGYTFGSGTRLTVV.

As concerns this clone: One junction end does not reproduce the germline sequence, and a read error may be involved. The sample holds other DNA sequences that translate to the same CDR3. This chain connects TRBV7-3 to TRBJ2-2; TRBD2 is a possible D gene (6 bases). Per the germline V gene, CDR1 is SGHTA and CDR2 is FQGTGA. CDR3 length equals 14 residues. The CDR3 protein is CASSSAGNTGELFF. The DNA of the CDR3 is TGTGCCAGCAGCTCGGCGGGGAACACTGGGGAGCTGTTTTTT.

J is TRBJ2-5 and V is TRBV3-1 (or the pseudogene TRBV3-2); 7 nucleotides align to TRBD2. This CDR3 is 13 amino acids long. V lost 4 bases and J lost 3; bases outside the gene matches: 2. Germline-derived CDR1 and CDR2 are LGHDT and YNNKEL (reference sequence). The chain's CDR3 is CASSPGLKETQYF. The CDR3 DNA reads as TGTGCCAGCAGCCCGGGACTAAAAGAGACCCAGTACTTC.

The chain employs TRBV7-2 and TRBJ2-5; D call uncertain. The CDR3 loop spans 12 amino acids. Germline V gives CDR1 SGHTA, CDR2 FQGNSA. With 3 bases removed from V and 4 bases from J, the gap between germline ends came to 6 bases. CDR3 sequence (DNA): TGTGCCAGCAGCTTCCTCGGAGAGACCCAGTACTTC. Its protein is CASSFLGETQYF.

The chain links TRBV19 to TRBJ2-2; 8 nucleotides line up with TRBD2. V lost 7 bases and J lost 6; bases outside the gene matches: 10. CDR1 LNHDA and CDR2 SQIVND come from the germline V gene (reference sequence). The CDR3 loop spans 15 amino acids. In nucleotides, the CDR3 is TGTGCCAGTACCCCGCGGGTAGCGGGATCCGGGGAGCTGTTTTTT. Its protein product is CASTPRVAGSGELFF.

The chain uses TRBV2 and TRBJ1-4; 8 bases align to TRBD1. Trimming at V came to 6 bases and at J to 5 bases, leaving 14 bases not matched to a gene. The CDR3 extends over 17 amino acids. CDR1 SNHLY and CDR2 FYNNEI come from the germline V gene. The CDR3 here is CASRDQGLGQGNEKLFF. CDR3 DNA: TGTGCCAGCAGAGATCAAGGCCTCGGACAGGGAAATGAAAAACTGTTTTTT.

The rearrangement uses TRBV28 and TRBJ1-1; 8 nucleotides agree with TRBD1. Germline V CDR1 and CDR2: MDHEN, SYDVKM. Losses at the gene ends were 10 bases for V and 3 bases for J; bases not matched to a gene: 10. The CDR3 consists of 14 residues. The CDR3 DNA reads TGTGCCACCGGAAGACAGGGGCGCTACACTGAAGCTTTCTTT. Translated, it gives CATGRQGRYTEAFF.

This rearrangement joins TRBV11-3 to TRBJ2-1; 9 bases fit TRBD1. Trimming cost V 4 bases and J 0 bases; bases outside gene matches: 4. This CDR3 comprises 16 residues. Germline assignment: CDR1 SGHNT and CDR2 YENEEA. CDR3 nucleotides: TGTGCCAGCAGCTCCACGACAGGGGGCTCCTACAATGAGCAGTTCTTC. Protein product: CASSSTTGGSYNEQFF.

The chain links TRBV3-1 (or the pseudogene TRBV3-2) to TRBJ1-6, with TRBD1 as a possible D gene (5 bases). This CDR3 region has 14 residues. Deletions cut 3 bases from V and 5 bases from J, with 8 bases between. The germline V gene encodes CDR1 LGHDT and CDR2 YNNKEL (reference sequence). In DNA form, the CDR3 reads TGTGCCAGCAGCCAGGGGACTAATAATTCACCCCTCCACTTT. The encoded protein is CASSQGTNNSPLHF.

This sequence joins TRBV9 and TRBJ1-1; 11 nucleotides align to TRBD1. The germline V gene encodes CDR1 SGDLS and CDR2 YYNGEE. The CDR3 is 17 residues long. Germline trimming cut 4 bases from V and 4 bases from J; bases unmatched to any gene: 12. DNA of the CDR3: TGTGCCAGCAGCCCCCGGGACAGGGGGGTTTTTGGCACTGAAGCTTTCTTT. Its protein product is CASSPRDRGVFGTEAFF. The full variable domain, in which reference TRBV9 and TRBJ1-1 provide the parts outside the CDR3, is DSGVTQTPKHLITATGQRVTLRCSPRSGDLSVYWYQQSLDQGLQFLIQYYNGEERAKGNILERFSAQQFPDLHSELNLSSLELGDSALYFCASSPRDRGVFGTEAFFGQGTRLTVV.

J is TRBJ2-7 and V is TRBV2; TRBD2 agrees at 8 bases. The CDR3 is 14 residues long. With 4 bases clipped from V and 3 bases from J, the junction kept 5 bases outside the gene matches. The germline V gene has CDR1 SNHLY and CDR2 FYNNEI. This CDR3 reads CASSGGTRNYEQYF. The CDR3 DNA sequence: TGTGCCAGCAGTGGGGGGACTAGAAACTACGAGCAGTACTTC.

The genes are TRBV6-5 and TRBJ2-7; 8 bases line up with TRBD1. Unmatched junction bases numbered 9, after V lost 6 bases and J lost 2 bases. The length of the CDR3 is 15 residues. Germline CDR1 and CDR2: MNHEY and SVGAGI. CDR3 loop: CASRERQGNTYEQYF. In DNA form, the CDR3 reads TGTGCCAGCAGGGAGAGACAGGGGAATACCTACGAGCAGTACTTC.

About this clone itself: At one boundary the junction diverges from the germline segment, which might be a read error. The chain joins TRBV7-2 to TRBJ1-2; D might be TRBD1 (6 bases). The CDR3 sequence is 12 residues long. Germline V gene sequence: CDR1 SGHTA, CDR2 FQGNSA. The CDR3 sequence: CASSLEGGTGIF. The CDR3 DNA reads as TGTGCCAGCAGCTTAGAGGGGGGGACGGGGATCTTC.

This chain connects TRBV20-1 to TRBJ1-6, with TRBD1 as a possible D gene (5 bases). Looked up from germline, CDR1 is DFQATT and CDR2 is SNEGSKA (reference sequence). The germline V and J ends were trimmed by 3 bases and 11 bases, with 14 bases remaining between them. The CDR3 spans 13 residues. The CDR3 DNA reads TGCAGTGCTAGTGGGACCACGCGGGCACCCCTCCACTTT. Translated, it gives CSASGTTRAPLHF.

V gene TRBV4-1 combines with J gene TRBJ2-7, with 9 bases matching TRBD1. The ends lost 1 base at V and 5 bases at J; junction bases unmatched: 9. CDR1 is MGHRA and CDR2 is YSYEKL in the germline V gene. This CDR3 has 16 residues. Here the CDR3 reads CASSQAPGQGLHEQYF. CDR3 bases: TGCGCCAGCAGCCAAGCGCCAGGACAGGGGTTGCACGAGCAGTACTTC.

The rearrangement joins TRBV27 to TRBJ1-2; D is possibly TRBD1 (6 bases). The CDR3 is 15 amino acids. Trimming removed 6 bases at V and 1 base at J, with 15 bases between. CDR1 and CDR2 (germline): MNHEY, SMNVEV (reference sequence). This CDR3 is CASSPNDRINYGYTF. The CDR3 nucleotides are TGTGCCAGCAGCCCGAACGACAGGATTAACTATGGCTACACCTTC.

This chain connects TRBV7-2 to TRBJ2-1; 10 nucleotides match TRBD2. The V segment lost 4 bases and the J segment 9 bases; nucleotides outside the gene matches: 12. The CDR3 has 16 residues. The germline V gene has CDR1 SGHTA and CDR2 FQGNSA. CDR3 coding DNA: TGTGCCAGCAGCTCCACTCGGGGTAGCGGGGGGCGTGAGCAGTTCTTC. Amino acids: CASSSTRGSGGREQFF.

The chain combines TRBV5-6 with TRBJ2-7, with TRBD2 matching over 8 bases. The CDR3 is made up of 16 amino acids. V shed 2 bases, J shed 2 bases, and the junction held 9 bases outside the gene matches. Germline CDR1 reads SGHDT; CDR2 reads YYEEEE. The CDR3 region is CASSFPGSGSPYEQYF. DNA for the CDR3: TGTGCCAGCAGCTTCCCAGGGAGCGGGAGTCCCTACGAGCAGTACTTC.

The chain carries TRBV19 and TRBJ2-4; 8 bases are shared with TRBD1. CDR3 length equals 16 residues. With V trimmed by 4 bases and J by 2 bases, 7 bases remained unmatched. Germline CDR1 LNHDA, CDR2 SQIVND (reference sequence). Here the CDR3 DNA reads TGTGCCAGTAGTAATCCAGGGGGCGCGACCAAAAACATTCAGTACTTC. Protein sequence: CASSNPGGATKNIQYF.

This sequence joins TRBV19 and TRBJ1-5, with TRBD1 matching 12 bases. This CDR3 has 14 residues. Germline loops: CDR1 LNHDA, CDR2 SQIVND (reference sequence). V trimming: 4 bases; J trimming: 9 bases; junction bases outside the gene matches: 4. The DNA of the CDR3 is TGTGCCAGTAGTACGGGGACAGGGGGCATGCCCCAGCATTTT. The encoded protein is CASSTGTGGMPQHF.

The chain links TRBV3-1 (or the pseudogene TRBV3-2) to TRBJ2-7; 13 bases align to TRBD2. This CDR3 region has 15 residues. Germline trimming cut 3 bases from V and 6 bases from J; bases unmatched to any gene: 5. Per germline, CDR1 LGHDT and CDR2 YNNKEL (reference sequence). The CDR3, as DNA: TGTGCCAGCAGCCAGGGCGGGACTAGCGGGGTCGAGCAGTACTTC. It codes for CASSQGGTSGVEQYF.